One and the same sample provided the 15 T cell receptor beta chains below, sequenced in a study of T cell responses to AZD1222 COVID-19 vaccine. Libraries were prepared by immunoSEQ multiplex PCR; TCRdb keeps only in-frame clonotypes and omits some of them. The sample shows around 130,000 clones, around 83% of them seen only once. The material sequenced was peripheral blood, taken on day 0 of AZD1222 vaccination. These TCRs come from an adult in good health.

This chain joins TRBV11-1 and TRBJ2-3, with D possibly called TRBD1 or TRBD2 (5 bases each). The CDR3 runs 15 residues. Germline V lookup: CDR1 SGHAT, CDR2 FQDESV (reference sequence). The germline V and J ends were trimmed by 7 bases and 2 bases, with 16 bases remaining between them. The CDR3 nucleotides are TGTGCCAGCAACCCGGGACGGATCACCACAGATACGCAGTATTTT. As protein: CASNPGRITTDTQYF.

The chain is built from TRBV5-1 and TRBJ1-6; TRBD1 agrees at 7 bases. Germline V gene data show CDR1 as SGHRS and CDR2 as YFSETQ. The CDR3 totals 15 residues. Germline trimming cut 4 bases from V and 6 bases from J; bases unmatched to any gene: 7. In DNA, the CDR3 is TGCGCCAGCAGCCTGCGGACAGGAAGTAATTCACCCCTCCACTTT. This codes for CASSLRTGSNSPLHF.

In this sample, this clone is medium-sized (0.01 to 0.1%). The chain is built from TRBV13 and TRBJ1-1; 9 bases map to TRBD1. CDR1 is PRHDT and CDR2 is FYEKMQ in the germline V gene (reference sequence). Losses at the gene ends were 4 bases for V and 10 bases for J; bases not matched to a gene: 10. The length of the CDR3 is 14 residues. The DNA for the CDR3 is TGTGCCAGCAGCTCCGGGACAGGGAAACATGTAGCTTTCTTT. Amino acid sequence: CASSSGTGKHVAFF.

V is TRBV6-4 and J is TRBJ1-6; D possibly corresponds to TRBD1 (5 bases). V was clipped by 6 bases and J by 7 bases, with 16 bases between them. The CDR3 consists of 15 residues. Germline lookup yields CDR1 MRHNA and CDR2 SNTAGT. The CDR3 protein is CASSARDDGNSPLHF. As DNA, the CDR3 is TGTGCCAGCAGCGCCCGGGACGATGGGAATTCACCCCTCCACTTT.

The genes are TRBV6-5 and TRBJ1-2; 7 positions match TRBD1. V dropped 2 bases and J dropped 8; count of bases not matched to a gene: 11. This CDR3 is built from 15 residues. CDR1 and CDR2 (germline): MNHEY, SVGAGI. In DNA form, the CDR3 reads TGTGCCAGCAGTTACGGCCCCCTGACAGGGCACGGCTACACCTTC. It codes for CASSYGPLTGHGYTF.

The CDR3 spells CASSYSSVMGYTF. For the CDR3, the DNA is TGTGCCAGCAGTTACTCGTCGGTAATGGGCTACACCTTC. This rearrangement joins TRBV6-2 or TRBV6-3 to TRBJ1-2, with D unresolved. Germline values: CDR1 MNHEY, CDR2 SVGEGT. The CDR3 has 13 residues. Trimming took 0 bases from V and 8 from J, leaving 10 bases between them.

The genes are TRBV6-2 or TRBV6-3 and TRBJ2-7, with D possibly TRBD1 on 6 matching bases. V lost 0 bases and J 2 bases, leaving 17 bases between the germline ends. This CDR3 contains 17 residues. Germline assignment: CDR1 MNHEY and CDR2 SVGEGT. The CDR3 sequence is CASSYSGPGAVTYEQYF. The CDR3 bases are TGTGCCAGCAGTTACTCGGGCCCAGGGGCGGTAACCTACGAGCAGTACTTC.

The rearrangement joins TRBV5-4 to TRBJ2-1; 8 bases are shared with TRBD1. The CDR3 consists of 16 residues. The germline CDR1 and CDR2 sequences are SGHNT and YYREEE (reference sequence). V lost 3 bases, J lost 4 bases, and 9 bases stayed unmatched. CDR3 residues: CASSSQGANYYNEQFF. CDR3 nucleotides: TGTGCCAGCAGCTCGCAGGGGGCGAATTATTACAATGAGCAGTTCTTC.

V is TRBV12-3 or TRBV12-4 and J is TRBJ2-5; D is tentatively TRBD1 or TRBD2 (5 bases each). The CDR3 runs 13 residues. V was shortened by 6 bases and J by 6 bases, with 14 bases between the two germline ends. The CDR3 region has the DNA TGTGCCAGCAGCCCAGGGACCGTCCAGACCCAGTACTTC. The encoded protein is CASSPGTVQTQYF.

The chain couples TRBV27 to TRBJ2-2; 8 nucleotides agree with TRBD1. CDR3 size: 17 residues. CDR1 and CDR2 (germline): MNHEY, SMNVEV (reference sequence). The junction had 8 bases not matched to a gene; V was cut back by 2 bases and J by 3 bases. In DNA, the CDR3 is TGTGCCAGCAGTTTAGGGACAGGCGCGATGGACACCGGGGAGCTGTTTTTT. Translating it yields CASSLGTGAMDTGELFF.

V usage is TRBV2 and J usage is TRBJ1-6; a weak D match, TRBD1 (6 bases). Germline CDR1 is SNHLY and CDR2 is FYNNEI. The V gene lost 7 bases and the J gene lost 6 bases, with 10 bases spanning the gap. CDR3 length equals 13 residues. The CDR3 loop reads CASNGQINSPLHF. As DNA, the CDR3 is TGTGCCAGCAACGGACAGATTAATTCACCCCTCCACTTT.

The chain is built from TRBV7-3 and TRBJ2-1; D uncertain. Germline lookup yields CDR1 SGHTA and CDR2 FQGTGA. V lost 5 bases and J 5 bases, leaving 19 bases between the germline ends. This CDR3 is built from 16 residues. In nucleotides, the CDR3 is TGTGCCAGCAGCCCCTCGTCACTCCGTTTAAACAATGAGCAGTTCTTC. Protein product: CASSPSSLRLNNEQFF.

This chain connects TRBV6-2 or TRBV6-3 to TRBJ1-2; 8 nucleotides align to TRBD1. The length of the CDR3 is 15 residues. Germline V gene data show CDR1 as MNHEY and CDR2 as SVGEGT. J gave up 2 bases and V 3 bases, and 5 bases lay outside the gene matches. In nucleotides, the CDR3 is TGTGCCAGCAGTTATGATGACAGGGGCAACTATGGCTACACCTTC. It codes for CASSYDDRGNYGYTF.

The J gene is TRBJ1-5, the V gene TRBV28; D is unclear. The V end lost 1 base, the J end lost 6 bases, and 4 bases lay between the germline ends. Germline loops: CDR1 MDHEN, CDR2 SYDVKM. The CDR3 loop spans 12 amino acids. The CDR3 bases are TGTGCCAGCAGTTTATTAGGTCAGCCCCAGCATTTT. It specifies CASSLLGQPQHF.

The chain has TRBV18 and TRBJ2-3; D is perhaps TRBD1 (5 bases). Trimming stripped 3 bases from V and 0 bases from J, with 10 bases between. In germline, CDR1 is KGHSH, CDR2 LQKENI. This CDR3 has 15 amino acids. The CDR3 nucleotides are TGTGCCAGCTCACCGCTACAGGCTAGCACAGATACGCAGTATTTT. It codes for CASSPLQASTDTQYF. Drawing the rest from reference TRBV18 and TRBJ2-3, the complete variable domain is NAGVMQNPRHLVRRRGQEARLRCSPMKGHSHVYWYRQLPEEGLKFMVYLQKENIIDESGMPKERFSAEFPKEGPSILRIQQVVRGDSAAYFCASSPLQASTDTQYFGPGTRLTVL.